The 28 T cell receptor beta chains below all came from one sample that was sequenced in a study of cytomegalovirus exposure and HLA in healthy donors (dated by TCRdb to 2016 to 2017). The library relied on the immunoSEQ multiplex PCR assay. For the multiplex PCR, a mixture combining 60 forward primers for TCR Vbeta segments and 13 reverse primers for TCR Jbeta segments was used. The clones in this table, taken by TCRdb from immuneACCESS, are in-frame only. Not every clone is retained; where verified, under half of the shortfall comes from an unresolved V gene, and the cause of the rest is unknown. Here the sample has roughly 96,000 clones; 65% to 85% occur a single time. The ten largest clones represent roughly 3% of the sample. The sequenced sample consisted of PBMCs. The origin of the receptors is a female donor in good health and CMV-seropositive.

This sequence joins TRBV28 and TRBJ1-2; maybe TRBD1 (6 bases). Trimming removed 6 bases at V and 1 base at J, with 9 bases between. The CDR3 runs 13 residues. The germline gives CDR1 MDHEN, CDR2 SYDVKM. CDR3 sequence reads: CASRMDSNYGYTF. CDR3 bases: TGTGCCAGCAGGATGGACAGTAACTATGGCTACACCTTC.

The sample holds one count of this clone. The chain is built from TRBV7-9 and TRBJ1-5, with a possible D match to TRBD1 (5 bases). Germline values: CDR1 SEHNR, CDR2 FQNEAQ (reference sequence). With 5 bases removed from V and 3 bases from J, the gap between germline ends came to 11 bases. The length of the CDR3 is 14 residues. The CDR3 coding sequence is TGTGCCAGCAGCACAACCAGGGACAATCAGCCCCAGCATTTT. This translates into CASSTTRDNQPQHF.

This clone occurred a few times. The rearrangement uses TRBV4-1 and TRBJ1-5; D is unresolved. The CDR3 contains 16 residues. The germline CDR1 and CDR2 sequences are MGHRA and YSYEKL. Trimming removed 1 base from V and 0 bases from J, with 10 bases in between. CDR3 region: CASSQGPMHSNQPQHF. For the CDR3, the DNA is TGCGCCAGCAGCCAAGGGCCGATGCATAGCAATCAGCCCCAGCATTTT.

The chain is built from TRBV11-2 and TRBJ1-4, with TRBD1 matching over 7 bases. Losses at the gene ends were 8 bases for V and 0 bases for J; bases not matched to a gene: 3. This CDR3 region has 14 residues. The V gene's germline CDR1 is SGHAT and CDR2 FQNNGV. In nucleotides, the CDR3 is TGTGCCAGCGGGACAGTTGCAACTAATGAAAAACTGTTTTTT. It specifies CASGTVATNEKLFF. Variable domain in full (rest from reference TRBV11-2 and TRBJ1-4): EAGVAQSPRYKIIEKRQSVAFWCNPISGHATLYWYQQILGQGPKLLIQFQNNGVVDDSQLPKDRFSAERLKGVDSTLKIQPAKLEDSAVYLCASGTVATNEKLFFGSGTQLSVL.

The CDR3 bases are TGTGCCAGCAGCCAAGGACTAGCGGGGGGCACAGATACGCAGTATTTT. Translated, it gives CASSQGLAGGTDTQYF. The genes are TRBV2 and TRBJ2-3; TRBD2 agrees at 13 bases. With 6 bases clipped from V and 1 base from J, the junction kept 4 bases outside the gene matches. Germline V gives CDR1 SNHLY, CDR2 FYNNEI. The length of the CDR3 is 16 residues.

This clone was recorded only once. The chain couples TRBV6-6 to TRBJ2-7; 8 nucleotides align to TRBD1. Losses at the gene ends were 6 bases for V and 3 bases for J; bases not matched to a gene: 7. The CDR3 has 14 amino acids. Germline V gene lookup returns CDR1 MNHNY and CDR2 SVGAGI (reference sequence). CDR3 DNA: TGTGCCAGCAGGGGGACAGGCATTATCTACGAGCAGTACTTC. Translating gives CASRGTGIIYEQYF.

The sample holds a few counts of this clone. The gene calls are TRBV19 and TRBJ2-1, with D possibly being TRBD2 (5 bases). Trimming took 5 bases from V and 9 from J, leaving 11 bases between them. This CDR3 has 12 amino acids. Germline lookup yields CDR1 LNHDA and CDR2 SQIVND (reference sequence). The CDR3 is CASSPERGEQFF. The CDR3 DNA follows: TGTGCCAGTAGTCCCGAACGGGGTGAGCAGTTCTTC.

The chain carries TRBV28 and TRBJ1-5, with TRBD1 as a possible D gene (6 bases). The CDR3 has 14 amino acids. Looked up from germline, CDR1 is MDHEN and CDR2 is SYDVKM. V lost 8 bases and J lost 3, with 14 bases in between. In nucleotides, the CDR3 is TGTGCCAGCCAGACCGGGGGGCACAATCAGCCCCAGCATTTT. Its protein is CASQTGGHNQPQHF.

This clone has a single count. CDR3 sequence reads: CASSHQAGPSYNEQFF. As DNA, the CDR3 is TGCGCCAGCAGCCATCAGGCGGGTCCCTCCTACAATGAGCAGTTCTTC. This sequence joins TRBV4-1 and TRBJ2-1; maybe TRBD2 (5 bases). The V end was cut by 3 bases, the J end by 0 bases, with 12 bases between. The CDR3 covers 16 residues. Germline assignment: CDR1 MGHRA and CDR2 YSYEKL.

This chain joins TRBV6-5 and TRBJ2-7; 7 bases line up with TRBD1. Trimming took 8 bases from V and 4 from J; bases not matched to a gene: 11. The CDR3 length is 14 residues. Germline V gene lookup returns CDR1 MNHEY and CDR2 SVGAGI. The CDR3 DNA follows: TGTGCCAGCCGAATAGACAGGGAACAATACGAGCAGTACTTC. Its translation: CASRIDREQYEQYF.

This clone was counted between two and nine times. The CDR3 protein is CASSPLGAENQPQHF. DNA of the CDR3: TGTGCCAGCTCACCTTTGGGGGCCGAAAATCAGCCCCAGCATTTT. The J gene is TRBJ1-5, the V gene TRBV18; D perhaps matches TRBD1 (6 bases). There are 15 residues in the CDR3. Germline values: CDR1 KGHSH, CDR2 LQKENI. Trimming removed 3 bases from V and 4 bases from J, with 13 bases in between.

To note about this clone: At one of its ends the junction is not consistent with the germline gene, which may arise from a read error. The genes are TRBV7-7 and TRBJ2-5, with 9 bases identical to TRBD1. Germline V gives CDR1 SSHAT, CDR2 FNYEAQ (reference sequence). The CDR3 totals 13 residues. CDR3 amino acids: CASSDGTGWYQYF. In DNA, the CDR3 is TGTGCTAGCAGTGATGGGACAGGGTGGTACCAGTACTTC.

The rearrangement uses TRBV5-3 and TRBJ1-4; 7 bases fit TRBD1. TRBV5-3 has ORF status, its function being uncertain. This CDR3 has 15 residues. Trimming took 4 bases from V and 5 from J; bases not matched to a gene: 8. The CDR3 here is CARSLQGQTNEKLFF. The CDR3 DNA reads TGTGCCAGAAGCCTACAGGGACAGACGAATGAAAAACTGTTTTTT.

DNA for the CDR3: TGCAGCGTTGAAAAGGGGGTCAGTACCGGGGAGCTGTTTTTT. Translating gives CSVEKGVSTGELFF. This chain uses TRBV29-1 with TRBJ2-2, with D perhaps matching TRBD1 (6 bases). V dropped 2 bases and J dropped 5 bases, with 12 bases sitting between them. Germline CDR1 is SQVTM and CDR2 is ANQGSEA. The CDR3 contains 14 residues.

The rearrangement joins TRBV9 to TRBJ2-2; 9 positions match TRBD1. Germline CDR1 is SGDLS and CDR2 is YYNGEE. V was clipped by 5 bases and J by 7 bases; unmatched bases: 9. This CDR3 spans 15 amino acids. Here the CDR3 DNA reads TGTGCCAGCAGTCATACAGGGGGCCGGGGCGGGGAGCTGTTTTTT. It specifies CASSHTGGRGGELFF.

The chain employs TRBV18 and TRBJ1-5, with D hard to call. Germline assignment: CDR1 KGHSH and CDR2 LQKENI. This CDR3 is built from 14 residues. V lost 3 bases, J lost 4 bases, and 10 bases lay in between. This chain's CDR3 is CASSPSPPNQPQHF. The CDR3 nucleotides are TGTGCCAGCTCACCCTCCCCCCCTAATCAGCCCCAGCATTTT.

CDR3 sequence (DNA): TGTGCCAGCAGCTTACCCGGACAGGGCCCGATCTATGGCTACACCTTC. Amino acid sequence: CASSLPGQGPIYGYTF. V usage is TRBV7-2 and J usage is TRBJ1-2; 8 bases fit TRBD1. The CDR3 is 16 residues long. Germline assignment: CDR1 SGHTA and CDR2 FQGNSA. Unmatched junction bases numbered 9, after V lost 2 bases and J lost 4 bases.

The chain employs TRBV29-1 and TRBJ2-5; no firm D call. CDR1 SQVTM and CDR2 ANQGSEA come from the germline V gene. The length of the CDR3 is 11 residues. V was clipped by 5 bases and J by 2 bases, with 6 bases between them. CDR3 in DNA: TGCAGCGTTATGAGGCAAGAGACCCAGTACTTC. This sequence encodes CSVMRQETQYF.

The rearrangement links TRBV14 to TRBJ2-7, with 9 bases lining up with TRBD2. Germline trimming cut 4 bases from V and 3 bases from J; bases unmatched to any gene: 7. The CDR3 is 15 amino acids. Germline values: CDR1 SGHDN, CDR2 FVKESK. Here the CDR3 reads CASSPLAGTVYEQYF. The DNA of the CDR3 is TGTGCCAGCAGCCCGCTAGCGGGGACCGTCTACGAGCAGTACTTC.

The rearrangement links TRBV2 to TRBJ1-4; D gene ambiguous. The CDR3 covers 14 residues. The germline V gene has CDR1 SNHLY and CDR2 FYNNEI. The V end was cut by 1 base, the J end by 4 bases, with 7 bases between. As DNA, the CDR3 is TGTGCCAGCAGTGAAGACCAGTATAATGAAAAACTGTTTTTT. Protein product: CASSEDQYNEKLFF.

V gene TRBV29-1 combines with J gene TRBJ2-5; 11 nucleotides line up with TRBD2. Trimming cost V 4 bases and J 5 bases; bases outside gene matches: 6. The germline V gene encodes CDR1 SQVTM and CDR2 ANQGSEA. The CDR3 contains 14 residues. The CDR3: CSVATSGSGETQYF. CDR3 in DNA: TGCAGCGTTGCAACTAGCGGGAGCGGTGAGACCCAGTACTTC.

In its sample, this clone was seen once. The CDR3 sequence is CASLRRGSGEKLFF. The CDR3 nucleotides are TGTGCCAGCCTCCGCAGGGGGTCGGGTGAAAAACTGTTTTTT. The chain joins TRBV19 to TRBJ1-4; TRBD1 matches at 7 bases. Germline V gives CDR1 LNHDA, CDR2 SQIVND (reference sequence). The CDR3 runs 14 residues. V gave up 9 bases and J gave up 7 bases; unmatched junction bases: 11. Full variable domain (remainder filled in from reference TRBV19 and TRBJ1-4): DGGITQSPKYLFRKEGQNVTLSCEQNLNHDAMYWYRQDPGQGLRLIYYSQIVNDFQKGDIAEGYSVSREKKESFPLTVTSAQKNPTAFYLCASLRRGSGEKLFFGSGTQLSVL.

V and J are TRBV4-2 and TRBJ2-2, with 8 bases aligning to TRBD1. After removal of 3 bases from V and 4 bases from J, the junction contained 7 bases not matched to a gene. Germline CDR1 is LGHNA and CDR2 is YNFKEQ. There are 16 residues in the CDR3. In DNA form, the CDR3 reads TGTGCCAGCAGCCATACGGACAGGGCGGCCACCGGGGAGCTGTTTTTT. Residues: CASSHTDRAATGELFF.

V is TRBV4-1 and J is TRBJ1-5, with D perhaps matching TRBD1 (5 bases). Trimming pared 0 bases from V and 0 bases from J, leaving 9 bases between. This CDR3 spans 16 amino acids. CDR1 and CDR2 from the germline V gene are MGHRA and YSYEKL. The CDR3 DNA is TGCGCCAGCAGCCAAGATCCGGGGGATAGCAATCAGCCCCAGCATTTT. It encodes CASSQDPGDSNQPQHF.

J is TRBJ1-6 and V is TRBV7-2; possibly TRBD1 for D (5 bases). This CDR3 has 15 residues. Trimming cost V 1 base and J 6 bases, with 10 bases left between them. Germline lookup yields CDR1 SGHTA and CDR2 FQGNSA. Here the CDR3 DNA reads TGTGCCAGCAGCTTAGGACAGCACACTAATTCACCCCTCCACTTT. The encoded protein is CASSLGQHTNSPLHF.

This clone was found a few times. The rearrangement links TRBV27 to TRBJ1-1; no reliable D call. This CDR3 is built from 13 residues. With 4 bases removed from V and 4 bases from J, the gap between germline ends came to 10 bases. Germline V CDR1 and CDR2: MNHEY, SMNVEV (reference sequence). The CDR3 coding sequence is TGTGCCAGCAGTTGGTCGTCGGGCACTGAAGCTTTCTTT. Residues: CASSWSSGTEAFF.

The J gene is TRBJ1-5, the V gene TRBV30; 7 positions agree with TRBD1. Germline V gives CDR1 GTSNPN, CDR2 SVGIG (reference sequence). This CDR3 region has 15 residues. The V and J ends lost 2 bases and 2 bases, in that order; junction bases with no gene match: 6. The CDR3 region is CAWSFGQAGNQPQHF. The CDR3 region has the DNA TGTGCCTGGAGTTTTGGACAGGCCGGCAATCAGCCCCAGCATTTT.

The chain couples TRBV28 to TRBJ1-2; D is unclear. The germline V and J ends were trimmed by 5 bases and 2 bases, with 12 bases remaining between them. Per the germline V gene, CDR1 is MDHEN and CDR2 is SYDVKM. The CDR3 totals 14 residues. CDR3 sequence (DNA): TGTGCCAGCAGTCCAAACGAGCGGAACTATGGCTACACCTTC. Translation: CASSPNERNYGYTF.